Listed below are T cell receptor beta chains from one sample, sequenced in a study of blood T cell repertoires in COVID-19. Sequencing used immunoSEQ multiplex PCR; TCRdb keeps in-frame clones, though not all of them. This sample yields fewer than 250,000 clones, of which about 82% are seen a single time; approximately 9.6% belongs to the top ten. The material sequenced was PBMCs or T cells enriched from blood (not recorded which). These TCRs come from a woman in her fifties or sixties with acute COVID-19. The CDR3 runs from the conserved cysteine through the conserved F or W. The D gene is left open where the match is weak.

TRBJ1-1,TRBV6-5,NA,CASSYSIQADTEAFF
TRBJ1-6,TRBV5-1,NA,CASSSLGGGNSPLHF
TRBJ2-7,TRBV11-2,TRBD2,CASSLGLAGSYEQYF
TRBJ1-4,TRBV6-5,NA,CASSPQGFKEKLFF
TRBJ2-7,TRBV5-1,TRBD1,CASSVTGTVTYEQYF
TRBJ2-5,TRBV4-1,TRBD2,CASSQGLAGAGGTQYF
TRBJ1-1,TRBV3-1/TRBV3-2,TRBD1,CASSQGTGRNTEAFF
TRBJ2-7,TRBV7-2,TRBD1,CASSPRTGHYEQYF
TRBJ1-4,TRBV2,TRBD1,CASTRDRGPNEKLFF
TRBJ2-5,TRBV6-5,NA,CASSYSLFQETQYF
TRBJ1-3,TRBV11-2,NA,CASRPTGSAGNTIYF
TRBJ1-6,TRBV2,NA,CASRPGQNSPLHF
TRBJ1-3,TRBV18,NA,CASSPADRLSGNTIYF
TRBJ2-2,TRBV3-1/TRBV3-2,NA,CASSQEAGVNTGELFF
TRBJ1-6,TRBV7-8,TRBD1,CASSFLSGTGANSPLHF
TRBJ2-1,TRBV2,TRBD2,CASSMGLAGNNEQFF
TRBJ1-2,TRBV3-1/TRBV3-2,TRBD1,CASSQGGGASYGYTF
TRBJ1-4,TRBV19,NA,CASSEGRENEKLFF
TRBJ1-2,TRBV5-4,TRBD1,CASSPQPNRGNYGYTF
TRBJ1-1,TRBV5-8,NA,CLEGGYNGSTEAFF
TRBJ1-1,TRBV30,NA,CAWSVQPGEAFF
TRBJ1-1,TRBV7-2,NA,CASHDRWNTEAFF